A single sample is the source of the 32 T cell receptor beta chains below, sequenced in a study of blood T cells in healthy people across ages. A second PCR, run for about 6 to 11 cycles, used a sample-barcoded 5' primer plus a J-beta primer mix. TCRdb called the 5' RACE reads again in MiXCR, with one record for every CDR3 protein. The sample includes some 1.6 million distinct CDR3 sequences, around 35% of them seen just once. The specimen sequenced was blood. These receptors all stem from a woman aged 25 to 45 in good health.

This clonotype was recorded many times. The chain is built from TRBV11-2 and TRBJ1-2; tentative D call: TRBD1 (5 bases). The CDR3 consists of 12 residues. Trimming cost V 2 bases and J 8 bases, with 9 bases left between them. The germline gives CDR1 SGHAT, CDR2 FQNNGV. The DNA of the CDR3 is TGTGCCAGCAGCTTACAGGGTTTAGGCTACACCTTC. This codes for CASSLQGLGYTF.

This clonotype was recorded at least ten times. V and J are TRBV29-1 and TRBJ2-1; 8 bases match TRBD1. The CDR3 has 12 amino acids. CDR1 is SQVTM and CDR2 is ANQGSEA in the germline V gene. V lost 6 bases, J lost 3 bases, and 1 base stayed unmatched. The CDR3 sequence is CSVGTGYNEQFF. As DNA, the CDR3 is TGCAGCGTGGGGACAGGCTACAATGAGCAGTTCTTC.

Turning to this clonotype: One base away lies a much larger clone, so this may be a sequencing read error. The chain recombines TRBV7-9 with TRBJ2-3, with TRBD2 as a possible D gene (5 bases). Trimming stripped 2 bases from V and 0 bases from J, with 12 bases between. The CDR3 has 16 residues. In germline, CDR1 is SEHNR, CDR2 FQNEAQ (reference sequence). In nucleotides, the CDR3 is TGTGCCAGCAGCTTACGTGACTACTCTAGCACAGATACGCAGTATTTT. Protein: CASSLRDYSSTDTQYF. The whole variable domain, filled in from reference TRBV7-9 and TRBJ2-3, reads DTGVSQNPRHKITKRGQNVTFRCDPISEHNRLYWYRQTLGQGPEFLTYFQNEAQLEKSRLLSDRFSAERPKGSFSTLEIQRTEQGDSAMYLCASSLRDYSSTDTQYFGPGTRLTVL.

This clonotype was detected ten times or more. V and J are TRBV6-6 and TRBJ2-7, with D hard to call. CDR1 and CDR2 (germline): MNHNY, SVGAGI (reference sequence). This CDR3 contains 10 residues. V gave up 7 bases and J gave up 3 bases, with 4 bases separating them. CDR3 amino acids: CASIHYEQYF. DNA of the CDR3: TGTGCCAGCATCCACTACGAGCAGTACTTC.

The V gene is TRBV9, the J gene TRBJ2-1; D may be TRBD2 (7 bases). Germline CDR1 reads SGDLS; CDR2 reads YYNGEE. The CDR3 is 16 residues long. Between the trimmed V and J ends, which lost 4 bases and 5 bases, there was a span of 19 bases. Here the CDR3 reads CASSPGGAGDDNEQFF. The CDR3 DNA reads TGTGCCAGCAGCCCTGGGGGGGCGGGGGATGACAATGAGCAGTTCTTC.

This clonotype turned up a few times. This chain links TRBV2 with TRBJ1-5; the D is unclear. CDR1 is SNHLY and CDR2 is FYNNEI in the germline V gene. The CDR3 length is 14 residues. With 4 bases removed from V and 4 bases from J, the gap between germline ends came to 11 bases. CDR3 loop: CASSGEDGNQPQHF. CDR3 nucleotides: TGTGCCAGCAGTGGTGAAGACGGTAATCAGCCCCAGCATTTT.

This clonotype has more than one count but fewer than ten. The rearrangement joins TRBV27 to TRBJ2-1; 10 positions match TRBD2. Per germline, CDR1 MNHEY and CDR2 SMNVEV (reference sequence). The CDR3 runs to 13 residues. J was trimmed by 9 bases and V by 10 bases; bases with no gene match: 9. The CDR3 nucleotides are TGTGCCACCGCCGAGGTAGCGGGGGGTGAGCAGTTCTTC. Translating it yields CATAEVAGGEQFF.

This clonotype turned up a few times. This chain links TRBV20-1 with TRBJ1-5; a possible D gene is TRBD1 (6 bases). CDR1 is DFQATT and CDR2 is SNEGSKA in the germline V gene (reference sequence). CDR3 length: 13 amino acids. V gave up 3 bases and J gave up 7 bases, with 13 bases separating them. The CDR3 loop is CSARGRGVQPQHF. The CDR3 nucleotides read TGCAGTGCTAGGGGCAGGGGTGTACAGCCCCAGCATTTT.

The table lists this clonotype with a few counts. The V call is TRBV28, the J call TRBJ2-7, with 15 positions matching TRBD2. Germline-derived CDR1 and CDR2 are MDHEN and SYDVKM. V gave up 5 bases and J gave up 5 bases; unmatched junction bases: 10. The CDR3 runs to 17 residues. The CDR3 region is CASSPRGLAGGGHEQYF. CDR3 DNA sequence: TGTGCCAGCAGTCCAAGGGGACTAGCGGGAGGAGGCCACGAGCAGTACTTC.

CDR3 sequence reads: CASSLRQGEGYTF. The CDR3 DNA reads TGTGCCAGCAGCCTAAGACAGGGGGAGGGCTACACCTTC. The V call is TRBV12-3 or TRBV12-4, the J call TRBJ1-2; 9 nucleotides line up with TRBD1. The CDR3 totals 13 residues. The V gene end was trimmed by 6 bases and the J gene end by 8 bases; junction bases not matched to a gene: 7.

The chain employs TRBV6-1 and TRBJ2-2; TRBD2 might be the D (6 bases). Trimming left V 7 bases short and J 4 bases short, with 16 bases between. The CDR3 totals 15 residues. CDR1 MNHNS and CDR2 SASEGT come from the germline V gene. The CDR3: CASIAGGLSTGELFF. The CDR3 nucleotides are TGTGCCAGCATCGCAGGAGGGCTGTCCACCGGGGAGCTGTTTTTT.

This sequence joins TRBV7-2 and TRBJ2-6; 11 bases map to TRBD1. Germline V gene data show CDR1 as SGHTA and CDR2 as FQGNSA. The CDR3 runs 17 residues. V trimming: 4 bases; J trimming: 0 bases; junction bases outside the gene matches: 2. Here the CDR3 reads CASSSGQGVSGANVLTF. The CDR3 nucleotides read TGTGCCAGCAGCTCGGGACAGGGGGTCTCTGGGGCCAACGTCCTGACTTTC. The full variable domain, with the rest looked up from reference TRBV7-2 and TRBJ2-6, is GAGVSQSPSNKVTEKGKDVELRCDPISGHTALYWYRQSLGQGLEFLIYFQGNSAPDKSGLPSDRFSAERTGGSVSTLTIQRTQQEDSAVYLCASSSGQGVSGANVLTFGAGSRLTVL.

This clonotype was counted a few times. V is TRBV12-3 or TRBV12-4 and J is TRBJ1-6, with 9 bases identical to TRBD1. CDR3 length equals 16 residues. V lost 5 bases to trimming and J lost 10 bases; unmatched junction nucleotides: 12. CDR3 loop: CASSPDRGSYRSPLHF. Written as DNA, the CDR3 is TGTGCCAGCAGTCCAGACAGGGGGTCCTATCGGTCACCCCTCCACTTT.

This clonotype was picked up a small number of times. This chain joins TRBV27 and TRBJ2-7, with TRBD2 matching 14 bases. CDR3 length equals 15 residues. V was pared by 6 bases and J by 4 bases, with 5 bases of the junction left unmatched. Germline V gene lookup returns CDR1 MNHEY and CDR2 SMNVEV (reference sequence). DNA of the CDR3: TGTGCCAGCAGAGCGGGACTAGCGGGAGCTTACGAGCAGTACTTC. Its protein product is CASRAGLAGAYEQYF.

There are a few counts of this clonotype. The chain joins TRBV5-4 to TRBJ2-3; D unclear. V was trimmed by 4 bases and J by 9 bases, leaving 9 bases between them. The CDR3 length is 11 residues. From germline, CDR1 is SGHNT and CDR2 YYREEE (reference sequence). The DNA of the CDR3 is TGTGCCAGCAGCGACGGAAGAACGCAGTATTTT. Translating gives CASSDGRTQYF.

This clonotype was seen repeatedly, ten times or more. The CDR3 here is CSVASGSGYEQYF. CDR3 DNA sequence: TGCAGCGTTGCATCCGGGAGTGGCTACGAGCAGTACTTC. This chain links TRBV29-1 with TRBJ2-7; D is possibly TRBD2 (6 bases). The germline CDR1 and CDR2 sequences are SQVTM and ANQGSEA. This CDR3 spans 13 amino acids. Trimming shortened V by 4 bases and J by 3 bases, and 13 bases separated the two germline ends.

This clonotype was found a few times. V gene TRBV7-9 combines with J gene TRBJ2-1, with a tentative D call TRBD2 (6 bases). The V end lost 0 bases, the J end lost 4 bases, and 10 bases lay between the germline ends. This CDR3 contains 15 residues. Per the germline V gene, CDR1 is SEHNR and CDR2 is FQNEAQ (reference sequence). The CDR3 loop is CASSLAPGSYNEQFF. The CDR3 DNA reads TGTGCCAGCAGCTTAGCTCCCGGGAGTTACAATGAGCAGTTCTTC.

The rearrangement uses TRBV6-1 and TRBJ1-2; 8 bases agree with TRBD1. The CDR3 length is 13 residues. Looked up from germline, CDR1 is MNHNS and CDR2 is SASEGT. After removal of 8 bases from V and 8 bases from J, the junction contained 10 bases not matched to a gene. DNA of the CDR3: TGTGCCAGCCGGGACAGGTTGGAAAGCGGCTACACCTTC. Translation: CASRDRLESGYTF.

This clonotype has just a few counts. Germline is not matched at one junction end, which may reflect a read error. The rearrangement joins TRBV29-1 to TRBJ2-3; no definite D call. CDR3 length: 10 amino acids. Germline V CDR1 and CDR2: SQVTM, ANQGSEA. CDR3 protein: CSVDKDTRYF. The DNA for the CDR3 is TGCAGCGTTGATAAGGATACGCGGTATTTT.

The CDR3 DNA reads as TGTGCCAGCAGTGAATCCGGTTGGGCCAAAAACATTCAGTACTTC. Translation gives CASSESGWAKNIQYF. The rearrangement links TRBV6-1 to TRBJ2-4; the D is unclear. There are 15 residues in the CDR3. Germline V gives CDR1 MNHNS, CDR2 SASEGT. Trimming cost V 2 bases and J 1 base, with 9 bases left between them.

This clonotype occurred once. This chain joins TRBV18 and TRBJ2-2, with 9 bases aligning to TRBD1. Trimming removed 4 bases from V and 5 bases from J; junction bases left unmatched: 5. Looked up from germline, CDR1 is KGHSH and CDR2 is LQKENI. The CDR3 is 15 residues long. The CDR3 nucleotides read TGTGCCAGCTCACTATACGGACAGGGGACCGGGGAGCTGTTTTTT. It codes for CASSLYGQGTGELFF.

The chain uses TRBV5-1 and TRBJ1-1, with a weak D call TRBD1 (6 bases). CDR1 and CDR2 (germline): SGHRS, YFSETQ. V lost 1 base, J lost 5 bases, and 18 bases lay in between. The CDR3 is 16 residues long. CDR3 loop: CASSLSVSGGWTEAFF. Here the CDR3 DNA reads TGCGCCAGCAGCTTGTCCGTCTCGGGGGGCTGGACTGAAGCTTTCTTT.

The J gene is TRBJ1-2, the V gene TRBV6-1; D gene uncertain. The CDR3 spans 12 residues. Trimming cost V 5 bases and J 10 bases, with 14 bases left between them. The germline V gene has CDR1 MNHNS and CDR2 SASEGT. The CDR3 protein is CASSQPGRLYTF. As DNA, the CDR3 is TGTGCCAGCAGTCAGCCCGGACGACTCTACACCTTC.

This clonotype was seen a handful of times. The V gene is TRBV9, the J gene TRBJ2-3, with D unclear. Germline CDR1 SGDLS, CDR2 YYNGEE. V was pared by 3 bases and J by 4 bases, with 9 bases between. The CDR3 is made up of 13 amino acids. CDR3 residues: CASSDELADTQYF. The CDR3 nucleotides are TGTGCCAGCAGCGACGAATTAGCAGATACGCAGTATTTT.

This chain links TRBV7-2 with TRBJ1-2, with D tentatively TRBD1 (6 bases). In germline, CDR1 is SGHTA, CDR2 FQGNSA. This CDR3 region has 15 residues. V lost 1 base, J lost 1 base, and 10 bases lay in between. CDR3 region: CASSLEDRSNYGYTF. The DNA of the CDR3 is TGTGCCAGCAGCTTAGAAGACAGGAGTAACTATGGCTACACCTTC.

The V call is TRBV11-2, the J call TRBJ2-5, with D tentatively TRBD1 (5 bases). Germline V gene sequence: CDR1 SGHAT, CDR2 FQNNGV. The ends were cut back, 8 bases at V and 1 base at J, with 14 bases in the middle. The CDR3 is made up of 14 amino acids. CDR3 protein: CASGPGNLQETQYF. The CDR3 DNA reads as TGTGCCAGCGGCCCAGGGAACCTCCAAGAGACCCAGTACTTC.

A few counts support this clonotype. This chain's CDR3 is CASSRRGGRATDTQYF. The CDR3 DNA sequence: TGCGCCAGCAGCAGGCGGGGGGGAAGGGCTACAGATACGCAGTATTTT. J is TRBJ2-3 and V is TRBV5-1, with 9 bases that match TRBD2. J gave up 3 bases and V 4 bases, and 9 bases lay outside the gene matches. Per the germline V gene, CDR1 is SGHRS and CDR2 is YFSETQ. The CDR3 is 16 residues long. The whole variable domain, remainder taken from reference TRBV5-1 and TRBJ2-3, is KAGVTQTPRYLIKTRGQQVTLSCSPISGHRSVSWYQQTPGQGLQFLFEYFSETQRNKGNFPGRFSGRQFSNSRSEMNVSTLELGDSALYLCASSRRGGRATDTQYFGPGTRLTVL.

The CDR3 region has the DNA TGTGCCATCGGTGCGGGATATGAGCAGTTCTTC. Amino acid sequence: CAIGAGYEQFF. The chain is built from TRBV10-3 and TRBJ2-1; possible D gene TRBD2, 6 bases. The CDR3 is 11 residues long. Germline V CDR1 and CDR2: ENHRY, SYGVKD. The V gene lost 8 bases and the J gene lost 8 bases, with 10 bases spanning the gap.

In this sample, this clonotype turned up many times. The V call is TRBV28, the J call TRBJ2-7; 11 bases match TRBD2. This CDR3 contains 16 residues. Looked up from germline, CDR1 is MDHEN and CDR2 is SYDVKM. V was clipped by 4 bases and J by 7 bases; unmatched bases: 12. This chain's CDR3 is CASSSFTTSGSREQYF. CDR3 nucleotides: TGTGCCAGCAGTTCCTTTACCACTAGCGGGAGTCGGGAGCAGTACTTC. The variable domain in full, completed from reference TRBV28 and TRBJ2-7, reads DVKVTQSSRYLVKRTGEKVFLECVQDMDHENMFWYRQDPGLGLRLIYFSYDVKMKEKGDIPEGYSVSREKKERFSLILESASTNQTSMYLCASSSFTTSGSREQYFGPGTRLTVT.

The chain is built from TRBV11-2 and TRBJ2-7; D is undetermined. Germline V gene data show CDR1 as SGHAT and CDR2 as FQNNGV. The CDR3 runs 14 residues. Trimming took off 0 bases at V and 3 bases at J, with 9 bases between the two ends. The CDR3 DNA is TGTGCCAGCAGCTTAGATCAGGACGGCTACGAGCAGTACTTC. Translating gives CASSLDQDGYEQYF.

The table lists this clonotype with many counts. V and J are TRBV12-3 or TRBV12-4 and TRBJ2-1; D perhaps matches TRBD2 (5 bases). V lost 3 bases, J lost 10 bases, and 28 bases lay in between. The CDR3 spans 18 residues. In DNA form, the CDR3 reads TGTGCCAGCAGTTTTCGAATGTTGATTGCGGGTGGGCTATTCGAGCAGTTCTTC. As protein: CASSFRMLIAGGLFEQFF.

The J gene is TRBJ2-2, the V gene TRBV4-1; the D call may be TRBD1 or TRBD2 (5 bases each). The CDR3 has 14 amino acids. Trimming pared 0 bases from V and 9 bases from J, leaving 11 bases between. Germline loops: CDR1 MGHRA, CDR2 YSYEKL. CDR3 protein: CASSQERAGRELFF. In nucleotides, the CDR3 is TGCGCCAGCAGCCAAGAGAGGGCAGGGAGGGAGCTGTTTTTT.